These 29 T cell receptor beta chains share one sample of origin, sequenced in a study of T-cell memory formation after mild COVID-19. TCRdb processed the 5' RACE reads anew with MiXCR; each CDR3 protein has one entry. This sample has hundreds of thousands of distinct CDR3 sequences, with 8% to 10% found just once. Sequencing input: PBMCs or a T cell subset sorted from them (not recorded which). The receptors were gathered from a man aged 18 to 30 who had mild COVID-19 (a few samples of this study predate the infection). Cell type and time point are not known.

The chain joins TRBV7-3 to TRBJ2-6; D assignment may be TRBD1 or TRBD2 (5 bases each). The V gene lost 7 bases and the J gene lost 0 bases, with 19 bases spanning the gap. The CDR3 loop spans 18 amino acids. Germline-derived CDR1 and CDR2 are SGHTA and FQGTGA. Here the CDR3 reads CASTPRDRRFSGANVLTF. For the CDR3, the DNA is TGTGCCAGCACCCCCCGGGACCGAAGATTCTCTGGGGCCAACGTCCTGACTTTC.

This chain connects TRBV20-1 to TRBJ2-2; the D gene is possibly TRBD1 (6 bases). This CDR3 region has 15 residues. The V end lost 6 bases, the J end lost 2 bases, and 16 bases lay between the germline ends. The germline CDR1 and CDR2 sequences are DFQATT and SNEGSKA (reference sequence). The CDR3 loop is CSASGQFLNTGELFF. The CDR3 DNA sequence: TGCAGTGCAAGCGGACAGTTCCTAAACACCGGGGAGCTGTTTTTT.

This clonotype was counted ten times or more. The chain recombines TRBV5-1 with TRBJ2-3; D is unresolved. The CDR3 loop spans 16 amino acids. Germline V CDR1 and CDR2: SGHRS, YFSETQ. The V and J ends lost 2 bases and 0 bases respectively, with 13 bases between them. CDR3 region: CASSFLATGSTDTQYF. The DNA of the CDR3 is TGCGCCAGCAGCTTCTTAGCTACCGGTAGCACAGATACGCAGTATTTT.

The rearrangement links TRBV27 to TRBJ2-2; D might be TRBD1 (5 bases). The germline gives CDR1 MNHEY, CDR2 SMNVEV (reference sequence). The CDR3 covers 15 residues. Trimming removed 5 bases from V and 6 bases from J, with 16 bases in between. CDR3 loop: CASSVTVGVPGELFF. CDR3 sequence (DNA): TGTGCCAGCAGTGTCACAGTAGGGGTCCCCGGGGAGCTGTTTTTT.

This clonotype was recorded many times. The V call is TRBV29-1, the J call TRBJ1-1; possible D gene TRBD1, 5 bases. V lost 3 bases and J 1 base, leaving 12 bases between the germline ends. Germline CDR1 reads SQVTM; CDR2 reads ANQGSEA. The CDR3 has 14 residues. The DNA of the CDR3 is TGCAGCGTTGATACGACAGAGGGGAACACTGAAGCTTTCTTT. It specifies CSVDTTEGNTEAFF.

The sample holds many counts of this clonotype. An end of the junction differs from the germline gene, which may be a read error. This chain uses TRBV5-1 with TRBJ1-1; D is undetermined. Germline V CDR1 and CDR2: SGHRS, YFSETQ. CDR3 size: 15 residues. CDR3 sequence (DNA): TGCGCCAGCAGTTTGGCCACTACTAGGAACACTGAAGCTTTCTTT. Translating gives CASSLATTRNTEAFF.

This clonotype was seen only a few times. The rearrangement uses TRBV7-2 and TRBJ2-3; 8 bases line up with TRBD2. This CDR3 has 18 residues. J gave up 4 bases and V 4 bases, and 16 bases lay outside the gene matches. Germline V CDR1 and CDR2: SGHTA, FQGNSA. CDR3: CASSYGPGGASWADTQYF. CDR3 in DNA: TGTGCCAGCAGCTACGGTCCCGGGGGGGCTTCTTGGGCAGATACGCAGTATTTT.

This clonotype was picked up a small number of times. V is TRBV10-3 and J is TRBJ2-5; D is undetermined. This CDR3 spans 12 amino acids. Per the germline V gene, CDR1 is ENHRY and CDR2 is SYGVKD. Trimming cost V 10 bases and J 2 bases, with 11 bases left between them. CDR3 in amino acids: CASAGRQETQYF. The CDR3 DNA sequence: TGTGCCAGCGCCGGAAGGCAAGAGACCCAGTACTTC.

This clonotype was detected only a few times. This chain uses TRBV10-3 with TRBJ1-1, with D uncertain. Germline V gives CDR1 ENHRY, CDR2 SYGVKD. Trimming pared 3 bases from V and 1 base from J, leaving 6 bases between. The CDR3 consists of 13 residues. CDR3: CAISESPNTEAFF. In nucleotides, the CDR3 is TGTGCCATCAGTGAATCACCGAACACTGAAGCTTTCTTT.

Many counts were recorded for this clonotype. CDR3 sequence reads: CASSLAANTEAFF. The DNA for the CDR3 is TGTGCCAGCAGCTTAGCAGCTAACACTGAAGCTTTCTTT. This chain uses TRBV7-6 with TRBJ1-1; no reliable D call. Between the trimmed V and J ends, which lost 0 bases and 2 bases, there was a span of 4 bases. This CDR3 is 13 amino acids long. Germline V CDR1 and CDR2: SGHVS, FNYEAQ.

The chain employs TRBV4-1 and TRBJ1-6, with D perhaps matching TRBD1 (5 bases). The CDR3 contains 17 residues. The V and J ends lost 3 bases and 9 bases respectively, with 21 bases between them. Germline values: CDR1 MGHRA, CDR2 YSYEKL. CDR3 DNA: TGCGCCAGCAGCCAGATGGGACGGGGGGAATTGGGTTCACCCCTCCACTTT. As protein: CASSQMGRGELGSPLHF.

The chain employs TRBV11-2 and TRBJ2-3; no clear D. The V and J ends lost 5 bases and 5 bases respectively, with 14 bases between them. This CDR3 contains 14 residues. CDR1 and CDR2 (germline): SGHAT, FQNNGV. The CDR3, as DNA: TGTGCCAGCAGCCCCGTCCGAGCACTAGATACGCAGTATTTT. Amino acid sequence: CASSPVRALDTQYF.

The table lists this clonotype with many counts. V is TRBV3-1 and J is TRBJ2-3; D is perhaps TRBD1 or TRBD2 (5 bases each). Germline assignment: CDR1 LGHDT and CDR2 YNNKEL (reference sequence). There are 15 residues in the CDR3. The ends were cut back, 4 bases at V and 0 bases at J, with 11 bases in the middle. CDR3: CASSLGTVSTDTQYF. In DNA, the CDR3 is TGTGCCAGCAGCCTTGGGACGGTTAGCACAGATACGCAGTATTTT.

The chain couples TRBV6-5 to TRBJ2-1; 8 nucleotides match TRBD1. The CDR3 sequence is 15 residues long. J was trimmed by 6 bases and V by 0 bases; bases with no gene match: 4. CDR1 and CDR2 from the germline V gene are MNHEY and SVGAGI. The CDR3 DNA reads TGTGCCAGCAGTTACTCGACAGGGGTGGGCAATGAGCAGTTCTTC. Translation gives CASSYSTGVGNEQFF.

This chain joins TRBV10-2 and TRBJ2-5, with D possibly matching TRBD2 (5 bases). Germline CDR1 is WSHSY and CDR2 is SAAADI. V lost 7 bases and J lost 5, with 8 bases in between. The CDR3 has 11 amino acids. The CDR3 loop is CASIGGETQYF. CDR3 in DNA: TGCGCCAGCATTGGCGGGGAGACCCAGTACTTC.

This clonotype was seen a handful of times. The chain is built from TRBV5-8 and TRBJ2-1, with 10 bases identical to TRBD1. The CDR3 sequence is 15 residues long. Germline loops: CDR1 SGHTS, CDR2 YDEGEE. The V segment lost 1 base and the J segment 7 bases; nucleotides outside the gene matches: 5. The CDR3 here is CASSLLRDRGNEQFF. The DNA of the CDR3 is TGTGCCAGCAGCTTGCTCCGGGACAGGGGTAATGAGCAGTTCTTC.

This clonotype was counted many times. The V gene is TRBV5-6, the J gene TRBJ2-3, with D perhaps TRBD1 (5 bases). The V gene's germline CDR1 is SGHDT and CDR2 YYEEEE. V shed 4 bases and J shed 2 bases, with 8 bases lying between them. This CDR3 comprises 13 residues. The CDR3 DNA sequence: TGTGCCAGCAGCCAAGGGGCCACAGATACGCAGTATTTT. Translating gives CASSQGATDTQYF.

The chain links TRBV5-1 to TRBJ2-1; perhaps TRBD2 as D (6 bases). Germline-derived CDR1 and CDR2 are SGHRS and YFSETQ. The CDR3 totals 15 residues. Between the trimmed V and J ends, which lost 0 bases and 5 bases, there was a span of 12 bases. The CDR3 is CASSLAGREDNEQFF. In DNA, the CDR3 is TGCGCCAGCAGCTTGGCCGGCAGGGAGGACAATGAGCAGTTCTTC.

The chain has TRBV5-1 and TRBJ2-2; possibly TRBD1 or TRBD2 for D (6 bases each). V lost 3 bases, J lost 4 bases, and 16 bases lay in between. The germline V gene encodes CDR1 SGHRS and CDR2 YFSETQ. This CDR3 is built from 16 residues. CDR3 coding DNA: TGCGCCAGCAGCTCACCCGGGGGCGCCGGCACCGGGGAGCTGTTTTTT. It translates to CASSSPGGAGTGELFF.

This clonotype was seen a handful of times. The V and J genes are TRBV7-2 and TRBJ2-7; D not resolved. Germline CDR1 SGHTA, CDR2 FQGNSA. The CDR3 runs to 11 residues. V gave up 5 bases and J gave up 6 bases, with 8 bases separating them. CDR3 in amino acids: CASSRVVEQYF. CDR3 in DNA: TGTGCCAGCAGCCGGGTTGTCGAGCAGTACTTC.

V gene TRBV7-2 combines with J gene TRBJ2-5; the match to TRBD2 covers 8 bases. Unmatched junction bases numbered 13, after V lost 5 bases and J lost 5 bases. Germline assignment: CDR1 SGHTA and CDR2 FQGNSA. This CDR3 is 16 amino acids long. As DNA, the CDR3 is TGTGCCAGCAGCCTGCGTTTAGCGGGGATAGGGGAGACCCAGTACTTC. Protein: CASSLRLAGIGETQYF.

This chain uses TRBV12-5 with TRBJ1-1; unclear D gene. This CDR3 has 11 amino acids. V lost 1 base and J 3 bases, leaving 0 bases between the germline ends. Per germline, CDR1 LGHNT and CDR2 FRNRAP. This chain's CDR3 is CASGLDTEAFF. CDR3 nucleotide sequence: TGTGCTAGTGGTTTGGACACTGAAGCTTTCTTT. Full variable domain (missing parts from reference TRBV12-5 and TRBJ1-1): DARVTQTPRHKVTEMGQEVTMRCQPILGHNTVFWYRQTMMQGLELLAYFRNRAPLDDSGMPKDRFSAEMPDATLATLKIQPSEPRDSAVYFCASGLDTEAFFGQGTRLTVV.

Turning to this clonotype: The conserved closing phenylalanine or tryptophan is absent in this CDR3, likely reflecting a read error. The rearrangement joins TRBV7-2 to TRBJ2-5; 7 nucleotides match TRBD2. Trimming at V came to 1 base and at J to 9 bases, leaving 11 bases not matched to a gene. The length of the CDR3 is 15 residues. Germline V lookup: CDR1 SGHTA, CDR2 FQGNSA. Here the CDR3 DNA reads TGTGCCAGCAGCTTAGACGGGACTACCAGGGAGGCCCAGTACTTA. Translating gives CASSLDGTTREAQYL.

Many counts were recorded for this clonotype. The chain uses TRBV12-3 or TRBV12-4 and TRBJ2-1, with no clear D. The CDR3 length is 13 residues. Trimming left V 2 bases short and J 5 bases short, with 7 bases between. The CDR3 nucleotides read TGTGCCAGCAGTTTAAGGGTAAACAATGAGCAGTTCTTC. Translated: CASSLRVNNEQFF.

This clonotype was seen at least ten times. The rearrangement uses TRBV29-1 and TRBJ2-1; 8 bases fit TRBD2. The CDR3 extends over 13 amino acids. V dropped 2 bases and J dropped 5; count of bases not matched to a gene: 2. Germline lookup yields CDR1 SQVTM and CDR2 ANQGSEA. CDR3 in amino acids: CSVEIAGNNEQFF. The CDR3 DNA sequence: TGCAGCGTTGAAATAGCGGGGAACAATGAGCAGTTCTTC.

This clonotype was detected only a few times. This chain links TRBV7-9 with TRBJ2-1, with 10 bases that match TRBD2. With V trimmed by 6 bases and J by 10 bases, 12 bases remained unmatched. Looked up from germline, CDR1 is SEHNR and CDR2 is FQNEAQ (reference sequence). The CDR3 length is 15 residues. DNA of the CDR3: TGTGCCAGCAGTCCCGGGACTAGCGTGGCCGGGGAGCAGTTCTTC. Encoded protein: CASSPGTSVAGEQFF.

This clonotype was recorded many times. The CDR3 DNA is TGTGCCAGCAGCTCGGACTTACTGGGAGAGACCCAGTACTTC. Translation: CASSSDLLGETQYF. The chain has TRBV7-2 and TRBJ2-5, with D possibly being TRBD2 (5 bases). V gave up 4 bases and J gave up 4 bases, with 13 bases separating them. This CDR3 region has 14 residues. Per the germline V gene, CDR1 is SGHTA and CDR2 is FQGNSA.

This sequence joins TRBV27 and TRBJ1-5; 7 nucleotides line up with TRBD1. Trimming took 2 bases from V and 4 from J; bases not matched to a gene: 5. CDR1 and CDR2 from the germline V gene are MNHEY and SMNVEV (reference sequence). The CDR3 contains 15 residues. This CDR3 is CASSLIPGGNQPQHF. CDR3 DNA: TGTGCCAGCAGTTTAATCCCAGGGGGTAATCAGCCCCAGCATTTT.

This clonotype was seen repeatedly, ten times or more. The chain combines TRBV10-2 with TRBJ2-5; D gene unclear. This CDR3 spans 13 amino acids. The germline V and J ends were trimmed by 8 bases and 5 bases, with 15 bases remaining between them. Germline loops: CDR1 WSHSY, CDR2 SAAADI. The CDR3 DNA reads TGCGCCAGCTCGGTTTCAGGCCGGGAGACCCAGTACTTC. Encoded protein: CASSVSGRETQYF.